Described below is a single TCR beta chain sequence and its context. The V gene lost 0 bases and the J gene lost 0 bases, with 11 bases spanning the gap. The CDR3 runs 16 residues. The V gene's germline CDR1 is MNHEY and CDR2 SVGAGI. The source of the sample is a study of T cell changes during pregnancy in multiple sclerosis. Repertoires were generated with immunoSEQ multiplex PCR, while TCRdb's copy carries only in-frame clones and drops some. The table records under 80,000 clones, approximately 89% of them present only once. The chain is built from TRBV6-5 and TRBJ1-1; D gene uncertain. This sequence was found in a female donor with multiple sclerosis, enrolled in a pregnancy study. The sample in question was peripheral blood, obtained in the second trimester of pregnancy. The CDR3 sequence: CASSYSRVKMNTEAFF. In DNA form, the CDR3 reads TGTGCCAGCAGTTACTCGAGGGTTAAGATGAACACTGAAGCTTTCTTT.